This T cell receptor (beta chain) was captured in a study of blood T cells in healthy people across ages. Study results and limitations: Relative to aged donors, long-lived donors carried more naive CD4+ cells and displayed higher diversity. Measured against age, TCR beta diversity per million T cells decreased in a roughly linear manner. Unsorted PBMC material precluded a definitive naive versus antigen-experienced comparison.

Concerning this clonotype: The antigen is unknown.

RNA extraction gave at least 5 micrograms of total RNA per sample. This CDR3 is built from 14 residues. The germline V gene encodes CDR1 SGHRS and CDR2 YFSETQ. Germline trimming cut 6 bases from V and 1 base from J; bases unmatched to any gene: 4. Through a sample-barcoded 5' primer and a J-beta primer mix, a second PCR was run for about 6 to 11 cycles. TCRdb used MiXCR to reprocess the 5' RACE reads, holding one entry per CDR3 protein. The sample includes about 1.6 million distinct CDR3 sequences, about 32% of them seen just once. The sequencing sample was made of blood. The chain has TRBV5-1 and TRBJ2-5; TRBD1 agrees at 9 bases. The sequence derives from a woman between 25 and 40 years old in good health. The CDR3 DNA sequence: TGCGCCAGCAATTACAGGGGGCTCCAAGAGACCCAGTACTTC. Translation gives CASNYRGLQETQYF.